The present TCR beta chain was sequenced within a study of cytomegalovirus exposure and HLA in healthy donors. Study summary: Drawn from HLA-typed donors, tens of millions of unique TCRs were held in an early data release.

Regarding the study as a whole: The investigators catalogued 164 TCR beta chains as cytomegalovirus-associated.

PCR primers comprised 60 Vbeta and 13 Jbeta primers. Generated by immunoSEQ multiplex PCR, the TCRdb table keeps only in-frame clones and is missing some. The sample has around 120,000 clones; approximately 80% are singletons. With regard to this clone: Its specificity is unknown.

This receptor was taken from a female donor in good health and CMV-seropositive. Material for sequencing was PBMCs.

CDR3 coding DNA: TGTGCCTGGACCCCATTTTCGGGGGCCTACAATGAGCAGTTCTTC. It yields the protein CAWTPFSGAYNEQFF. The chain recombines TRBV30 with TRBJ2-1; possibly TRBD2 for D (6 bases). Germline V gene sequence: CDR1 GTSNPN, CDR2 SVGIG (reference sequence). The length of the CDR3 is 15 residues. Trimming took off 4 bases at V and 2 bases at J, with 15 bases between the two ends.